Listed here are 3 T cell receptor beta chains from one sample, sequenced in a study of T-cell memory formation after mild COVID-19. Via MiXCR, TCRdb re-called the 5' RACE reads, giving one row per CDR3 protein. The top ten hold under 0.9% of the sample, which has tens of thousands of distinct CDR3 sequences, about 6.7% seen once. The sequenced material came from PBMCs or a T cell subset sorted from them (not recorded which). Receptor source: an adult who had mild COVID-19 (a few samples of this study predate the infection). Cell type and time point are not known.

The table lists this clonotype with a few counts. This chain links TRBV3-1 with TRBJ1-2; D unclear. Per germline, CDR1 LGHDT and CDR2 YNNKEL (reference sequence). The CDR3 contains 15 residues. Trimming took off 0 bases at V and 4 bases at J, with 12 bases between the two ends. The CDR3 spells CASSQDLFIGYGYTF. CDR3 bases: TGTGCCAGCAGCCAAGATCTATTTATCGGCTATGGCTACACCTTC.

V and J are TRBV5-8 and TRBJ1-1, with a tentative D call TRBD1 (6 bases). The CDR3 runs to 17 residues. The ends were cut back, 0 bases at V and 5 bases at J, with 20 bases in the middle. From germline, CDR1 is SGHTS and CDR2 YDEGEE. The CDR3 sequence: CASSLDPQNRVRTEAFF. CDR3 DNA: TGTGCCAGCAGCTTGGATCCCCAGAACAGGGTAAGAACTGAAGCTTTCTTT. Full variable domain (outside the CDR3, taken from reference TRBV5-8 and TRBJ1-1): EAGVTQSPTHLIKTRGQQATLRCSPISGHTSVYWYQQALGLGLQFLLWYDEGEERNRGNFPPRFSGRQFPNYSSELNVNALELEDSALYLCASSLDPQNRVRTEAFFGQGTRLTVV.

This clonotype was recorded a few times. The rearrangement joins TRBV20-1 to TRBJ1-5; a possible D gene is TRBD1 (5 bases). The V end lost 7 bases, the J end lost 7 bases, and 17 bases lay between the germline ends. From germline, CDR1 is DFQATT and CDR2 SNEGSKA (reference sequence). The CDR3 consists of 13 residues. Here the CDR3 reads CSVRARAGQPQHF. In DNA, the CDR3 is TGCAGTGTGCGGGCCAGGGCGGGCCAGCCCCAGCATTTT.